This T cell receptor beta chain was retrieved from a study of cytomegalovirus exposure and HLA in healthy donors. General study points: When a later analysis was performed, an Asian-associated ancestry cluster reportedly had fewer N-insertions than the roughly 640-donor mean. The authors reported that TCR beta sequences could predict HLA-A and HLA-B alleles. These predictions were accurate for most subjects in the first cohort. In a later analysis, TCR beta V- and J-gene trimming showed a link to a missense DCLRE1C variant. Data from an earlier analysis indicated that most TCR beta V segments were productive either about 90% or about 30% of the time.

The CDR3 runs 14 residues. Trimming removed 6 bases from V and 7 bases from J; junction bases left unmatched: 9. CDR1 is MGHDK, CDR2 SYGVNS, per germline. Use of 60 Vbeta and 13 Jbeta primers characterized the PCR. Assay used: immunoSEQ multiplex PCR; TCRdb lists only in-frame clones, some missing. The table records about 200,000 clones, around 78% of them present only once. Of note for this clone: What it binds is unknown.

This clonotype was sampled from a woman aged 30 to 39 in good health and CMV-seropositive. The chain links TRBV25-1 to TRBJ2-7; 10 bases align to TRBD1. The sequencing sample was made of PBMCs. For the CDR3, the DNA is TGTGCCAGCAGCCCCGGGACAGGGGAGAGAGAGCAGTACTTC. Translating it yields CASSPGTGEREQYF.